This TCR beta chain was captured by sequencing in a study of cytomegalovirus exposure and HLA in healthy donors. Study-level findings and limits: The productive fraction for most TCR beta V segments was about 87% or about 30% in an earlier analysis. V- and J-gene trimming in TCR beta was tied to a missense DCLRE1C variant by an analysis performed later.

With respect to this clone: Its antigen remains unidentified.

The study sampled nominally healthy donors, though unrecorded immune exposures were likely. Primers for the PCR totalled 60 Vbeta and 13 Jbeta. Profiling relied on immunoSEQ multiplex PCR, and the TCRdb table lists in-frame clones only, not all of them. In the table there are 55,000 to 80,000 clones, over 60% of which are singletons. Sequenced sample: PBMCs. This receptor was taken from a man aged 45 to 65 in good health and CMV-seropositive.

In nucleotides, the CDR3 is TGCGCCAGCAGGACCGGGGAACCGGAGTCTGAAGCTTTCTTT. The encoded protein is CASRTGEPESEAFF. The rearrangement uses TRBV4-3 and TRBJ1-1; D is unresolved. V was shortened by 6 bases and J by 6 bases, with 17 bases between the two germline ends. Germline V gene data show CDR1 as LGHNA and CDR2 as YSLEER. The CDR3 contains 14 residues.